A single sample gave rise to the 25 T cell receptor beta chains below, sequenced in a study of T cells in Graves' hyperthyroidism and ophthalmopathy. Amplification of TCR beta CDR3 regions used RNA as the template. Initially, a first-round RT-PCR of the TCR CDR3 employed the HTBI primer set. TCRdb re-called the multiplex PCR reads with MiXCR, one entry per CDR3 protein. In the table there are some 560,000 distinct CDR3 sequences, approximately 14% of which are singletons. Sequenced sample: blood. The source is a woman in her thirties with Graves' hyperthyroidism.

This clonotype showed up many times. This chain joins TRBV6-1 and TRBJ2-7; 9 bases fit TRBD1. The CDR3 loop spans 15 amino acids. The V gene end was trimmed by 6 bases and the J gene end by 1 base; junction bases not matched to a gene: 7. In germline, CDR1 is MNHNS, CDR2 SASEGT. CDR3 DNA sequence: TGTGCCAGCAGGGGGACAGGGAAGGGATCCTACGAGCAGTACTTC. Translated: CASRGTGKGSYEQYF.

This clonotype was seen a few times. The CDR3 nucleotides read TGTGCCAGCAGGCCAGGGACAGGGTCTTCTTCTCCGTACGAAAAACTGTTTTTT. This gives the protein CASRPGTGSSSPYEKLFF. The gene calls are TRBV27 and TRBJ1-4; 9 nucleotides line up with TRBD1. V lost 6 bases, J lost 8 bases, and 19 bases stayed unmatched. This CDR3 is 18 amino acids long. Germline lookup yields CDR1 MNHEY and CDR2 SMNVEV (reference sequence).

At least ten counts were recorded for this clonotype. The CDR3 sequence is CSARDLASHNRYEQYF. As DNA, the CDR3 is TGCAGTGCTAGAGATCTTGCGTCCCACAACCGGTACGAGCAGTACTTC. This chain links TRBV20-1 with TRBJ2-7; D not certain. V lost 0 bases and J 4 bases, leaving 19 bases between the germline ends. Germline V CDR1 and CDR2: DFQATT, SNEGSKA (reference sequence). The CDR3 consists of 16 residues.

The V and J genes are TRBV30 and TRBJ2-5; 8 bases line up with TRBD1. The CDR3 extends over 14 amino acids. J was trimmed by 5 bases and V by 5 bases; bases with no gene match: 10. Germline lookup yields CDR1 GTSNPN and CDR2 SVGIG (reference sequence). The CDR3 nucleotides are TGTGCCTGGGGTCCCATCGCAGGGGGCGAGACCCAGTACTTC. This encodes CAWGPIAGGETQYF.

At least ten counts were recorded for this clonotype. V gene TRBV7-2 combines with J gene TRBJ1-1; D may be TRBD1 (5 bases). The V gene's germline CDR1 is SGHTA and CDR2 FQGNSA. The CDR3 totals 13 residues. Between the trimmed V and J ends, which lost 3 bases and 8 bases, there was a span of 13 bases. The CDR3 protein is CASSLEGTLEAFF. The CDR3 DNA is TGTGCCAGCAGCTTGGAAGGGACTCTCGAAGCTTTCTTT. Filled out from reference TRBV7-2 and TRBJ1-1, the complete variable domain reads GAGVSQSPSNKVTEKGKDVELRCDPISGHTALYWYRQSLGQGLEFLIYFQGNSAPDKSGLPSDRFSAERTGGSVSTLTIQRTQQEDSAVYLCASSLEGTLEAFFGQGTRLTVV.

As DNA, the CDR3 is TGCAGTGCTCCGGACAGGGACTCTGGAAACACCATATATTTT. It yields the protein CSAPDRDSGNTIYF. V and J are TRBV20-1 and TRBJ1-3; TRBD1 aligns across 8 bases. The CDR3 totals 14 residues. V was pared by 5 bases and J by 0 bases, with 3 bases of the junction left unmatched. Per germline, CDR1 DFQATT and CDR2 SNEGSKA (reference sequence).

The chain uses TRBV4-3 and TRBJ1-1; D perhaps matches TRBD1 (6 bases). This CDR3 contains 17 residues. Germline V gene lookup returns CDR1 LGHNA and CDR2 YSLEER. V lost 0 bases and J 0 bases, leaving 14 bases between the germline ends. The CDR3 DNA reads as TGCGCCAGCAGCCAAGATACCCGGGGACATCTGAACACTGAAGCTTTCTTT. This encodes CASSQDTRGHLNTEAFF.

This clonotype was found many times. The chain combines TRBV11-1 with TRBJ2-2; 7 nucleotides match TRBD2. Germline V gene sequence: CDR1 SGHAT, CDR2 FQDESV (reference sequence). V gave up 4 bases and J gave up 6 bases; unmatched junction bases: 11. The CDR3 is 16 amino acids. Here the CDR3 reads CASSSRDYATPGELFF. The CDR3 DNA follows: TGTGCCAGCAGCTCCCGGGACTACGCGACACCCGGGGAGCTGTTTTTT.

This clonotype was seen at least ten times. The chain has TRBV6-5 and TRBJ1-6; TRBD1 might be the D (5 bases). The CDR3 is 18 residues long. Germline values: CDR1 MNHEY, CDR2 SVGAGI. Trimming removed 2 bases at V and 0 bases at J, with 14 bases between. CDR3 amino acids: CASSYGGRQSSYNSPLHF. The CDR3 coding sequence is TGTGCCAGCAGTTACGGAGGGCGACAGAGCTCCTATAATTCACCCCTCCACTTT.

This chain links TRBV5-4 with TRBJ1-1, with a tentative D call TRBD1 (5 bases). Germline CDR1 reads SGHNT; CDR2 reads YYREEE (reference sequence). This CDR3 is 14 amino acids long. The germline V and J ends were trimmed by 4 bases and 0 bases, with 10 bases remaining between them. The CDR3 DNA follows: TGTGCCAGCAGCGGGGGGGATATGAACACTGAAGCTTTCTTT. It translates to CASSGGDMNTEAFF.

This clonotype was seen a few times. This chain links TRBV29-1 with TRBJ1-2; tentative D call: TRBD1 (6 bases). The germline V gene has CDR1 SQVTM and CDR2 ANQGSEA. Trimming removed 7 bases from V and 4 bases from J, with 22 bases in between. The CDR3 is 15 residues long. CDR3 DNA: TGCAGCGCTGACGACAACACAGGGAATCCCTATGGCTACACCTTC. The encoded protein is CSADDNTGNPYGYTF.

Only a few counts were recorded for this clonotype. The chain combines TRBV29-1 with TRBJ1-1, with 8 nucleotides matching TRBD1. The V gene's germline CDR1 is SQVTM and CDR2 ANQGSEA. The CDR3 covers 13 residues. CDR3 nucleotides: TGCAGAGCCCGGACAGGGTTGGACACTGAAGCTTTCTTT. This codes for CRARTGLDTEAFF. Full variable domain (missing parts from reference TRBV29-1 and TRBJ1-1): SAVISQKPSRDICQRGTSLTIQCQVDSQVTMMFWYRQQPGQSLTLIATANQGSEATYESGFVIDKFPISRPNLTFSTLTVSNMSPEDSSIYLCRARTGLDTEAFFGQGTRLTVV.

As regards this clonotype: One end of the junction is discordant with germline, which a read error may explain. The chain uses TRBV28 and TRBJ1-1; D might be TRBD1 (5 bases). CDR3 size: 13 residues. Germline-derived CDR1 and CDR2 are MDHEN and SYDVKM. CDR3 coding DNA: TGTGCCAGCAGTTCCCGGGTGGGGACTGAAGCTTCCTTT. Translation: CASSSRVGTEASF.

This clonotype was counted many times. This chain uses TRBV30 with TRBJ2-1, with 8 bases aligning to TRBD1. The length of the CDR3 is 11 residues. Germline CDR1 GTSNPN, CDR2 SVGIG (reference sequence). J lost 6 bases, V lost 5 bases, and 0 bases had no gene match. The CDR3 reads CAWGTGNEQFF. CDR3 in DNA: TGTGCCTGGGGGACAGGCAATGAGCAGTTCTTC.

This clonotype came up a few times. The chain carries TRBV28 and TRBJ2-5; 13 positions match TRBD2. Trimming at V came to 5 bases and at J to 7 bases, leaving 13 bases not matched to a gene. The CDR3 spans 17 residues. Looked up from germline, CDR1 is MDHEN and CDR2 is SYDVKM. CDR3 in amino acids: CASSPRTSGSIWGTQYF. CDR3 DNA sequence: TGTGCCAGCAGTCCGAGGACTAGCGGGAGCATCTGGGGGACCCAGTACTTC.

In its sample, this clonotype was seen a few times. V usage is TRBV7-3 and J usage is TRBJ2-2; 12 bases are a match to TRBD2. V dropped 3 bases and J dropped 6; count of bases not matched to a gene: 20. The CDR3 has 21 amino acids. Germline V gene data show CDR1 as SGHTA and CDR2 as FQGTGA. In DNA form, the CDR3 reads TGTGCCAGCAGCTTCGCGCAAAGGACTAGCGGGAAACCGACACACGCCGGGGAGCTGTTTTTT. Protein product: CASSFAQRTSGKPTHAGELFF. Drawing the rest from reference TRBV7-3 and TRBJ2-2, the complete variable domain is GAGVSQTPSNKVTEKGKYVELRCDPISGHTALYWYRQSLGQGPEFLIYFQGTGAADDSGLPNDRFFAVRPEGSVSTLKIQRTERGDSAVYLCASSFAQRTSGKPTHAGELFFGEGSRLTVL.

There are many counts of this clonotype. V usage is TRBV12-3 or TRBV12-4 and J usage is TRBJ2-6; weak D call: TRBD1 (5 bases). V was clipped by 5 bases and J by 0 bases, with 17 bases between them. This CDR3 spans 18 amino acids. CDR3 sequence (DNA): TGTGCCAGCAGTCCCTCTCGGCAGGGTTTCTCTGGGGCCAACGTCCTGACTTTC. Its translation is CASSPSRQGFSGANVLTF.

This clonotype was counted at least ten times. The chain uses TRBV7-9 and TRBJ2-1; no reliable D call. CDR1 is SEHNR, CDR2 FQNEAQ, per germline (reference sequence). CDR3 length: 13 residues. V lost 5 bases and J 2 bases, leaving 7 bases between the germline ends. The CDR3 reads CASSPLTYNEQFF. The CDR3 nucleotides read TGTGCCAGCAGCCCGTTAACCTACAATGAGCAGTTCTTC.

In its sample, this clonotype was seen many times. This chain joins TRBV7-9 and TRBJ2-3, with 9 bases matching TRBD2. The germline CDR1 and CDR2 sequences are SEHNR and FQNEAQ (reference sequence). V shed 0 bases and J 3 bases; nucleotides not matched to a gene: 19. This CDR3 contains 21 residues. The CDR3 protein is CASSLAQGDIGLASSTDTQYF. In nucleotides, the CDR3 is TGTGCCAGCAGCTTAGCGCAGGGGGACATCGGACTAGCGTCGTCTACAGATACGCAGTATTTT.

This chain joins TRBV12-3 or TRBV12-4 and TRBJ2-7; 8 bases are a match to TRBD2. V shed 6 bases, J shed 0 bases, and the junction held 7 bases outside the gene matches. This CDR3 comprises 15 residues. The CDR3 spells CASSFQAGVSYEQYF. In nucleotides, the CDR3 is TGTGCCAGCAGCTTTCAAGCGGGAGTCTCCTACGAGCAGTACTTC.

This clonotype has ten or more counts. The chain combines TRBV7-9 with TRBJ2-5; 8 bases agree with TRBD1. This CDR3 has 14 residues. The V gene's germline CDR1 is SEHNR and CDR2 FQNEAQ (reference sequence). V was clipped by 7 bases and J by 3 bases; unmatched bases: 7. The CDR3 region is CASNRDRSKETQYF. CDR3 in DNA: TGTGCCAGCAACCGGGACAGGAGCAAAGAGACCCAGTACTTC.

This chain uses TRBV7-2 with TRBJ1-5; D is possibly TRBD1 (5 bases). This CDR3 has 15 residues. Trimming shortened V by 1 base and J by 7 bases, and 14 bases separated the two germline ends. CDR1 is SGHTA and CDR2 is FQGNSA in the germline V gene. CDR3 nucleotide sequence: TGTGCCAGCAGCTTAGAAGCAGGGCTCCAACAGCCCCAGCATTTT. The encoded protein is CASSLEAGLQQPQHF.

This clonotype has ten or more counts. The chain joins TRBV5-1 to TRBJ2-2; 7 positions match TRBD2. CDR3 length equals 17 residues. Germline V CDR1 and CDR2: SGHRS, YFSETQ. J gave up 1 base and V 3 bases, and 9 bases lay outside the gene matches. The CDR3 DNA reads TGCGCCAGCAGCTGGGAGCGGGGCGGACTGAACACCGGGGAGCTGTTTTTT. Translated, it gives CASSWERGGLNTGELFF.

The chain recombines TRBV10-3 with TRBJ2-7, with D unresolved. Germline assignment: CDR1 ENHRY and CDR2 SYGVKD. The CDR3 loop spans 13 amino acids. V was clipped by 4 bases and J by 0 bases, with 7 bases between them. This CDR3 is CAISVPASYEQYF. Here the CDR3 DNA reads TGTGCCATCAGTGTACCCGCCTCCTACGAGCAGTACTTC.

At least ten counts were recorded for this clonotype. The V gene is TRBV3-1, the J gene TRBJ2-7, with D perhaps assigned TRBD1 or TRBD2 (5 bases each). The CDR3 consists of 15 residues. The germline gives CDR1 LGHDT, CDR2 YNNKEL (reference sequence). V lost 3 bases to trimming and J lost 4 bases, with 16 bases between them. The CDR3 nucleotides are TGTGCCAGCAGCCAGCTCCCGGGACCAGCATACGAGCAGTACTTC. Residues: CASSQLPGPAYEQYF.